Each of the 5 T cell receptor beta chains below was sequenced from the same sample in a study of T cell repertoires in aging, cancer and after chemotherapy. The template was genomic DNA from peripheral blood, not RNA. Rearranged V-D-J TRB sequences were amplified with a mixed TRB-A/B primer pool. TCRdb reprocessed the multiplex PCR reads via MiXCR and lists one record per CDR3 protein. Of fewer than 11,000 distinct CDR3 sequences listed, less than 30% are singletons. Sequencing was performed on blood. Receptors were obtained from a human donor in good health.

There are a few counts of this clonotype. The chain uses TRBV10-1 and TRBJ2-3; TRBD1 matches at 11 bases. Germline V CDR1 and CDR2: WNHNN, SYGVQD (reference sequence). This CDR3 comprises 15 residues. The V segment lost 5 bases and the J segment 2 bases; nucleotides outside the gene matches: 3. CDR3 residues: CASSLGQGDTDTQYF. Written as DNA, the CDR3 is TGCGCCAGCAGTTTGGGACAGGGGGACACAGATACGCAGTATTTT.

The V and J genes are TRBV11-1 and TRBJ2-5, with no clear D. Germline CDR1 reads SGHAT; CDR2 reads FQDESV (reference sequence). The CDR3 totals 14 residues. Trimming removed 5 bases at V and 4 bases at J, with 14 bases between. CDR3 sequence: CASSPELGSETQYF. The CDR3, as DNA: TGTGCCAGCAGCCCCGAGTTGGGGTCAGAGACCCAGTACTTC.

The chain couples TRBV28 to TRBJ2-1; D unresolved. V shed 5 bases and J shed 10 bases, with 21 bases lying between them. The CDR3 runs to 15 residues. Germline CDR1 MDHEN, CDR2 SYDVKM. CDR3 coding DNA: TGTGCCAGCAGTCTAGGTGGGTATAGCCTCTTCGAGCAGTTCTTC. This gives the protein CASSLGGYSLFEQFF.

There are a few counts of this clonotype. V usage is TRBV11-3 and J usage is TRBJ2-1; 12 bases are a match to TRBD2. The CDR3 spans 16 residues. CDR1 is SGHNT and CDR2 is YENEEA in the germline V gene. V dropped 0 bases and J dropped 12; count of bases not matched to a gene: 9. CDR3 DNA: TGTGCCAGCAGCTTAGAAGGACTAGCGGGATCGGGGGGGCAGTTCTTC. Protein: CASSLEGLAGSGGQFF.

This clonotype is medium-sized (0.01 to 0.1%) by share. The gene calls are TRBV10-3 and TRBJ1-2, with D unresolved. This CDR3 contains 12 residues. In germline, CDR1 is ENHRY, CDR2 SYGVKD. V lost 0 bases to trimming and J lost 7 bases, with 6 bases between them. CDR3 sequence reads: CAISESRPGYTF. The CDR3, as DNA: TGTGCCATCAGTGAGTCCAGACCTGGCTACACCTTC.